Following are 8 T cell receptor beta chains from one sample sequenced in a study of radiotherapy plus CTLA-4 blockade in lung cancer. Measured with immunoSEQ multiplex PCR; TCRdb has only the in-frame clones, and not every one. Here the sample spans some 96,000 clones, almost 90% being singletons. Sequencing used peripheral blood, obtained from a patient treated with radiotherapy plus ipilimumab. The receptor set was obtained from a human donor with non-small cell lung cancer that progressed on radiotherapy plus ipilimumab.

CDR3 amino acids: CASSRNRMFRTDTQYF. The CDR3 DNA reads TGTGCCAGCAGCCGGAATCGCATGTTTAGGACAGATACGCAGTATTTT. The chain has TRBV7-8 and TRBJ2-3; D ambiguous. The CDR3 consists of 16 residues. CDR1 is SGHVS and CDR2 is FQNEAQ in the germline V gene. Trimming stripped 5 bases from V and 3 bases from J, with 18 bases between.

The chain is built from TRBV2 and TRBJ2-7; possibly TRBD2 for D (6 bases). Between the trimmed V and J ends, which lost 10 bases and 7 bases, there was a span of 14 bases. CDR1 and CDR2 (germline): SNHLY, FYNNEI. The CDR3 covers 11 residues. The CDR3 loop reads CATSAAGEQYF. CDR3 sequence (DNA): TGTGCCACTTCCGCGGCGGGGGAGCAGTACTTC.

Points on this clone: A read error may produce the germline difference seen at one junction end. Additional DNA sequences in this sample encode the identical CDR3. V is TRBV7-2 and J is TRBJ2-3; 13 bases agree with TRBD2. The V gene's germline CDR1 is SGHTA and CDR2 FQGNSA. There are 20 residues in the CDR3. CDR3 loop: CASSLASTSGRPPRTDTQYF. DNA for the CDR3: TGTGCCAGCAGCTTAGCCTCGACTAGCGGGAGGCCCCCCAGGACAGATACGCAGTACTTT.

The rearrangement uses TRBV29-1 and TRBJ1-2; no clear D gene. V was pared by 4 bases and J by 6 bases, with 12 bases between. Per germline, CDR1 SQVTM and CDR2 ANQGSEA. This CDR3 spans 12 amino acids. CDR3 coding DNA: TGCAGCGTTGTGGGGAATTGGGATGGCTACACCTTC. Protein product: CSVVGNWDGYTF.

V usage is TRBV4-1 and J usage is TRBJ1-1; TRBD1 aligns across 7 bases. The CDR3 is 14 amino acids. Germline assignment: CDR1 MGHRA and CDR2 YSYEKL. After removal of 1 base from V and 8 bases from J, the junction contained 7 bases not matched to a gene. The CDR3 coding sequence is TGCGCCAGCAGCCAAGTAGGAGGGGGCGTAGAAGCTTTCTTT. Translated, it gives CASSQVGGGVEAFF.

This chain uses TRBV4-2 with TRBJ2-2, with 12 bases identical to TRBD2. There are 16 residues in the CDR3. V shed 2 bases, J shed 4 bases, and the junction held 2 bases outside the gene matches. Germline CDR1 LGHNA, CDR2 YNFKEQ. This CDR3 reads CASSQPTSGSTGELFF. CDR3 bases: TGTGCCAGCAGCCAACCGACTAGCGGGAGCACCGGGGAGCTGTTTTTT.

V and J are TRBV5-1 and TRBJ2-1; 8 bases match TRBD1. This CDR3 has 14 residues. CDR1 and CDR2 from the germline V gene are SGHRS and YFSETQ. Germline trimming cut 3 bases from V and 8 bases from J; bases unmatched to any gene: 7. The CDR3 region has the DNA TGCGCCAGCAGCTCGACGCCGGGACAGGATGAGCAGTTCTTC. Its translation: CASSSTPGQDEQFF.

The V call is TRBV10-3, the J call TRBJ1-2; 8 nucleotides line up with TRBD1. Per the germline V gene, CDR1 is ENHRY and CDR2 is SYGVKD. There are 13 residues in the CDR3. Losses at the gene ends were 7 bases for V and 8 bases for J; bases not matched to a gene: 9. The CDR3 sequence is CAITDRGGSGYTF. The CDR3 coding sequence is TGTGCCATCACCGACAGGGGAGGAAGCGGCTACACCTTC.